This T cell receptor (beta chain) came from a study of T-cell reconstitution after alpha-beta-depleted transplantation in children. Preparation of the TCRbeta library was carried out with unique molecular identifiers. From the PCR reads, TCRdb called clonotypes with MiXCR, one entry per CDR3 protein. Counted here are about 610,000 distinct CDR3 sequences, under 12% occurring once; the ten biggest clones make up 3.5% to 5%. The sample holds a few counts of this clonotype. CDR3 length: 14 residues. From germline, CDR1 is SGHNT and CDR2 YENEEA. V was clipped by 5 bases and J by 7 bases, with 14 bases between them.

The chain has TRBV11-3 and TRBJ2-2; D unresolved. The receptor's source is a human donor who donated a stem cell graft to a child with acute myeloid leukemia. Material: PBMCs from the stem cell graft donor, obtained from the stem cell graft. The CDR3 DNA sequence: TGTGCCAGCAGCGGGCAGGATTTGGACGGGGAGCTGTTTTTT. Its protein is CASSGQDLDGELFF.